Detailed here is one T cell receptor beta chain. Other nucleotide sequences from this sample produce the same CDR3. The data originate from a study of blood T cell repertoires in COVID-19. Study-wide context: From the United States, Italy and Spain came samples of acute and convalescent COVID-19. In each case, the material was cDNA or gDNA derived from T cells, B-cell-depleted T cells, or PBMCs.

As processed by the authors: The assay estimated nucleated cells by amplifying reference gene primers. Measured with immunoSEQ multiplex PCR; TCRdb has only the in-frame clones, and not every one. D and trimming were read from the DNA, whereas the V and J calls and clone size are those reported in that table. The sample holds tens of thousands of clones; around four fifths are singletons and the top ten take roughly 12%. The V end lost 1 base, the J end lost 5 bases, and 8 bases lay between the germline ends. Germline V gene data show CDR1 as SGHAT and CDR2 as FQNNGV. The CDR3 extends over 13 amino acids.

The rearrangement uses TRBV11-2 and TRBJ1-1; D uncertain. This TCR came from a human donor in a cohort sampled during active COVID-19. The material sequenced was peripheral blood. Here the CDR3 DNA reads TGTGCCAGCAGCTTAGGCCCGCGGACTGAAGCTTTCTTT. Amino acids: CASSLGPRTEAFF.